A selection of T cell receptor beta chains follows, all from one sample in a study of T-cell reconstitution after alpha-beta-depleted transplantation in children. A single record per CDR3 protein comes from TCRdb applying MiXCR to the PCR reads. The table has 200,000 to 250,000 distinct CDR3 sequences, about 9.2% seen once. This sample comprised PBMCs from the stem cell graft donor, obtained from the stem cell graft. The receptors stem from a human donor who donated a stem cell graft to a child with acute lymphoblastic leukemia. Each CDR3 is given with its conserved first and last residue. D genes are given only for firm matches. Only some rows state a clone size, as once, few, many or a class for expanded clones.

cdr3_nt: TGTGCCAGCAGTTTAGCCCGGGGAGGGGGCGAAGGCTACACCTTC; cdr3_aa: CASSLARGGGEGYTF; cdr3_length: 15; v_call: TRBV12-3/TRBV12-4; clone_size: few; j_call: TRBJ1-2; d_call: TRBD1
cdr3_nt: TGCGCCAGCAGCCCGATAGGAGATACGCAGTATTTT; cdr3_aa: CASSPIGDTQYF; cdr3_length: 12; v_call: TRBV5-1; clone_size: NA; j_call: TRBJ2-3; d_call: NA
cdr3_nt: TGTGCCAGCAAAGGGGGCGGAGGCAATTCACCCCTCCACTTT; cdr3_aa: CASKGGGGNSPLHF; cdr3_length: 14; v_call: TRBV6-1; clone_size: few; j_call: TRBJ1-6; d_call: TRBD1
cdr3_nt: TGTGCCAGCAGTGATTACAGTAACACTGAAGCTTTCTTT; cdr3_aa: CASSDYSNTEAFF; cdr3_length: 13; v_call: TRBV2; clone_size: few; j_call: TRBJ1-1; d_call: NA
cdr3_nt: TGTGCCAGCAGCCCGTTTGGCTCGAATGAAAAACTGTTTTTT; cdr3_aa: CASSPFGSNEKLFF; cdr3_length: 14; v_call: TRBV7-2; clone_size: few; j_call: TRBJ1-4; d_call: NA
cdr3_nt: TGTGCCACGGGACCGAGCACAGATACGCAGTATTTT; cdr3_aa: CATGPSTDTQYF; cdr3_length: 12; v_call: TRBV24-1; clone_size: few; j_call: TRBJ2-3; d_call: NA
cdr3_nt: TGTGCCAGCAGCCTGGACAGGTTTATGGTGGGAGGCTACACCTTC; cdr3_aa: CASSLDRFMVGGYTF; cdr3_length: 15; v_call: TRBV7-8; clone_size: NA; j_call: TRBJ1-2; d_call: TRBD1
cdr3_nt: TGCAGCGCCGGGACAGCGAACACTGAAGCTTTCTTT; cdr3_aa: CSAGTANTEAFF; cdr3_length: 12; v_call: TRBV29-1; clone_size: few; j_call: TRBJ1-1; d_call: TRBD1
cdr3_nt: TGTGCCAGCAGCTCCGGGGCGGGAATGGGGCCCCAGCATTTT; cdr3_aa: CASSSGAGMGPQHF; cdr3_length: 14; v_call: TRBV7-2; clone_size: NA; j_call: TRBJ1-5; d_call: NA
cdr3_nt: TGCGCCAGCAGCCAAGGAGAGGTCGGGGAGCTGTTTTTT; cdr3_aa: CASSQGEVGELFF; cdr3_length: 13; v_call: TRBV4-3; clone_size: few; j_call: TRBJ2-2; d_call: NA
cdr3_nt: TGTGCCAGCATCAACCCTAGCGGGGGCCATGAGCAGTTCTTC; cdr3_aa: CASINPSGGHEQFF; cdr3_length: 14; v_call: TRBV12-3/TRBV12-4; clone_size: few; j_call: TRBJ2-1; d_call: TRBD2
cdr3_nt: TGTGCCAGCAGTTTGACAGTAAACTATGGCTACACCTTC; cdr3_aa: CASSLTVNYGYTF; cdr3_length: 13; v_call: TRBV12-3/TRBV12-4; clone_size: many; j_call: TRBJ1-2; d_call: NA
cdr3_nt: TGCGCCAGCAGTGAGGGGACCGGCGAGCAGTACTTC; cdr3_aa: CASSEGTGEQYF; cdr3_length: 12; v_call: TRBV10-1; clone_size: many; j_call: TRBJ2-7; d_call: NA
cdr3_nt: TGTGCCAGCAGCTTTAGCGGGGGGATCTTAGGTGAGCAGTTCTTC; cdr3_aa: CASSFSGGILGEQFF; cdr3_length: 15; v_call: TRBV7-2; clone_size: many; j_call: TRBJ2-1; d_call: TRBD2
cdr3_nt: TGTGCTAGTGGTTTTGGACTAGGACCCGCCGCGGTGCAGTTCTTC; cdr3_aa: CASGFGLGPAAVQFF; cdr3_length: 15; v_call: TRBV12-5; clone_size: many; j_call: TRBJ2-1; d_call: TRBD2
cdr3_nt: TGTGCCAGCAGTCCGGGGATAGGTGGGGAGCAGTACTTC; cdr3_aa: CASSPGIGGEQYF; cdr3_length: 13; v_call: TRBV12-3/TRBV12-4; clone_size: few; j_call: TRBJ2-7; d_call: NA
cdr3_nt: TGTGCCAGCAGCCAACAGGGAGGAGACGAGCAGTACTTC; cdr3_aa: CASSQQGGDEQYF; cdr3_length: 13; v_call: TRBV13; clone_size: few; j_call: TRBJ2-7; d_call: NA
cdr3_nt: TGTGCCAGCAGCTCCCCCGGGGGGTTAAATGAGCAGTTCTTC; cdr3_aa: CASSSPGGLNEQFF; cdr3_length: 14; v_call: TRBV11-2; clone_size: many; j_call: TRBJ2-1; d_call: TRBD2
cdr3_nt: TGTGCCAGCAGCCCAACCCTGGGGAAGAGCTCCTACAATGAGCAGTTCTTC; cdr3_aa: CASSPTLGKSSYNEQFF; cdr3_length: 17; v_call: TRBV4-2; clone_size: many; j_call: TRBJ2-1; d_call: NA
cdr3_nt: TGTGCCAGCAGCAGAGGACAGGCCTCCTACGAGCAGTACTTC; cdr3_aa: CASSRGQASYEQYF; cdr3_length: 14; v_call: TRBV6-1; clone_size: few; j_call: TRBJ2-7; d_call: TRBD1
cdr3_nt: TGTGCCAGCAGTAAGACGAGGGAAGAGAAAGAGACCCAGTACTTC; cdr3_aa: CASSKTREEKETQYF; cdr3_length: 15; v_call: TRBV25-1; clone_size: NA; j_call: TRBJ2-5; d_call: NA
cdr3_nt: TGTGCCATCAGTGAGACCGGGACTAGCGGGGCCCATGAGCAGTTCTTC; cdr3_aa: CAISETGTSGAHEQFF; cdr3_length: 16; v_call: TRBV10-3; clone_size: NA; j_call: TRBJ2-1; d_call: TRBD2
cdr3_nt: TGTGCCAGCAGCCAAGATGAGGGGGGGGGTAGCAATGAGCAGTTCTTC; cdr3_aa: CASSQDEGGGSNEQFF; cdr3_length: 16; v_call: TRBV4-2; clone_size: many; j_call: TRBJ2-1; d_call: NA
cdr3_nt: TGTGCCAGCAGCGCCATGGGGCCCGATACGCAGTATTTT; cdr3_aa: CASSAMGPDTQYF; cdr3_length: 13; v_call: TRBV5-4; clone_size: many; j_call: TRBJ2-3; d_call: NA
cdr3_nt: TGTGCCAGCAGTCAGGACACGAATGGCTACACCTTC; cdr3_aa: CASSQDTNGYTF; cdr3_length: 12; v_call: TRBV12-3/TRBV12-4; clone_size: NA; j_call: TRBJ1-2; d_call: NA
cdr3_nt: TGTGCCAGCAGTTACTCGAATCTGGGGGCAGAGCTCTACGAGCAGTACTTC; cdr3_aa: CASSYSNLGAELYEQYF; cdr3_length: 17; v_call: TRBV6-5; clone_size: few; j_call: TRBJ2-7; d_call: NA